This TCR beta chain was observed in a study of T cells in Graves' hyperthyroidism and ophthalmopathy. Amplification of TCR beta CDR3 regions used RNA as the template. HTBI primers were the set used in a first-round RT-PCR of the TCR CDR3. MiXCR, applied by TCRdb to the multiplex PCR reads, yields one record per CDR3 protein. This table has hundreds of thousands of distinct CDR3 sequences, nearly 15% appearing once. The CDR3 totals 15 residues. Unmatched junction bases numbered 6, after V lost 4 bases and J lost 10 bases. The TCR sequence derives from an older woman with Graves' ophthalmopathy. The chain is built from TRBV12-3 or TRBV12-4 and TRBJ2-2; 13 bases agree with TRBD2. The sample taken for sequencing was blood. CDR3 bases: TGTGCCAGCAGTTCGTCCGGACTAGCGGGAGAGGAGCTGTTTTTT. It is translated as CASSSSGLAGEELFF.